The 14 T cell receptor beta chains presented below share a single source sample, sequenced in a study of radiation and T cells in renal cell carcinoma. Repertoires were generated with immunoSEQ multiplex PCR, while TCRdb's copy carries only in-frame clones and drops some. In the table there are approximately 43,000 clones, roughly 82% of which are singletons. Time point meaning: blood 4 weeks post-SBRT, at nephrectomy. Treatment described: 15 Gy SBRT to primary tumor, nephrectomy 4 weeks later. Sequencing was performed on blood, taken from a patient whose treatment included radiotherapy and nephrectomy. The receptors originated from a woman aged 70-85 years with renal cell carcinoma.

This clone has just a few counts. CDR3 sequence reads: CASSLGTGGGSTEAFF. The CDR3 nucleotides are TGTGCCAGCAGCTTGGGCACAGGAGGGGGATCCACTGAAGCTTTCTTT. This chain connects TRBV7-6 to TRBJ1-1, with D tentatively TRBD1 (6 bases). Germline CDR1 SGHVS, CDR2 FNYEAQ. V was pared by 3 bases and J by 4 bases, with 18 bases between. The CDR3 is 16 amino acids. Using reference TRBV7-6 and TRBJ1-1 for the parts outside the CDR3, the full variable domain is GAGVSQSPRYKVTKRGQDVALRCDPISGHVSLYWYRQALGQGPEFLTYFNYEAQQDKSGLPNDRFSAERPEGSISTLTIQRTEQRDSAMYRCASSLGTGGGSTEAFFGQGTRLTVV.

V is TRBV7-3 and J is TRBJ2-3, with D tentatively TRBD2 (6 bases). Trimming removed 0 bases at V and 1 base at J, with 8 bases between. The CDR3 spans 15 residues. Germline CDR1 reads SGHTA; CDR2 reads FQGTGA. The chain's CDR3 is CASSLTGTGTDTQYF. The CDR3 nucleotides are TGTGCCAGCAGCTTAACCGGGACTGGCACAGATACGCAGTATTTT.

This chain uses TRBV6-1 with TRBJ1-2; 12 positions match TRBD1. This CDR3 is built from 15 residues. Germline CDR1 MNHNS, CDR2 SASEGT. V trimming: 3 bases; J trimming: 2 bases; junction bases outside the gene matches: 1. CDR3 DNA: TGTGCCAGCAGTGAGGGGACAGGGGGCAACTATGGCTACACCTTC. This translates into CASSEGTGGNYGYTF.

The chain uses TRBV6-6 and TRBJ2-1, with 9 bases fitting TRBD2. The ends lost 4 bases at V and 7 bases at J; junction bases unmatched: 11. CDR3 size: 16 residues. CDR1 and CDR2 from the germline V gene are MNHNY and SVGAGI (reference sequence). The CDR3 DNA sequence: TGTGCCAGCAGTTCCCGAGTAGCGGGAGCGGGTAATGAGCAGTTCTTC. Translating gives CASSSRVAGAGNEQFF.

For the CDR3, the DNA is TGTGCCATTACCCATGGCGGGAACGGGGAGACCCAGTACTTC. Encoded protein: CAITHGGNGETQYF. The rearrangement uses TRBV7-9 and TRBJ2-5; perhaps TRBD2 as D (6 bases). Germline-derived CDR1 and CDR2 are SEHNR and FQNEAQ (reference sequence). CDR3 length: 14 amino acids. V dropped 10 bases and J dropped 5 bases, with 20 bases sitting between them.

The CDR3 sequence is CASSQVNSYEQYF. DNA of the CDR3: TGTGCCAGCAGTCAAGTCAACTCCTACGAGCAGTACTTC. This chain joins TRBV28 and TRBJ2-7; D ambiguous. Between the trimmed V and J ends, which lost 5 bases and 0 bases, there was a span of 8 bases. CDR1 is MDHEN and CDR2 is SYDVKM in the germline V gene. This CDR3 has 13 residues.

V is TRBV30 and J is TRBJ1-2; D gene unclear. Between the trimmed V and J ends, which lost 0 bases and 11 bases, there was a span of 19 bases. Per the germline V gene, CDR1 is GTSNPN and CDR2 is SVGIG (reference sequence). This CDR3 spans 14 amino acids. The CDR3 protein is CAWSVSRGLVSYTF. CDR3 sequence (DNA): TGTGCCTGGAGTGTATCAAGAGGCTTAGTCTCGTACACCTTC.

The chain links TRBV14 to TRBJ2-3, with 9 bases fitting TRBD1. Germline CDR1 reads SGHDN; CDR2 reads FVKESK. This CDR3 is built from 18 residues. V lost 5 bases, J lost 0 bases, and 12 bases stayed unmatched. The CDR3 sequence: CASSGTSGQGRSTDTQYF. For the CDR3, the DNA is TGTGCCAGCAGCGGAACTTCGGGACAGGGCCGTAGCACAGATACGCAGTATTTT.

The chain carries TRBV19 and TRBJ1-2; weak D call: TRBD1 (6 bases). Trimming removed 7 bases from V and 4 bases from J, with 16 bases in between. CDR1 and CDR2 from the germline V gene are LNHDA and SQIVND (reference sequence). The CDR3 length is 14 residues. The CDR3 here is CASKSGAEGYGYTF. In nucleotides, the CDR3 is TGTGCCAGTAAGTCGGGGGCTGAAGGCTATGGCTACACCTTC.

This clone has ten or more counts. The J gene is TRBJ2-3, the V gene TRBV5-5; unclear D gene. Trimming took 4 bases from V and 1 from J, leaving 16 bases between them. Germline V gene lookup returns CDR1 SGHKS and CDR2 YYEKEE (reference sequence). This CDR3 is 16 amino acids long. The DNA of the CDR3 is TGTGCCAGCAGCCTGCGTCTCTCCTACCGCACAGATACGCAGTATTTT. Its protein product is CASSLRLSYRTDTQYF.

This clone was counted only a few times. The CDR3 loop reads CASSPGLAVYNEQFF. CDR3 bases: TGTGCCAGCAGCCCAGGACTAGCGGTATACAATGAGCAGTTCTTC. This chain links TRBV5-6 with TRBJ2-1, with TRBD2 matching 10 bases. The CDR3 sequence is 15 residues long. The junction had 5 bases not matched to a gene; V was cut back by 4 bases and J by 4 bases. Germline V gene lookup returns CDR1 SGHDT and CDR2 YYEEEE.

V is TRBV10-2 and J is TRBJ2-7; 7 nucleotides match TRBD1. The CDR3 runs to 13 residues. Germline CDR1 reads WSHSY; CDR2 reads SAAADI. The junction had 4 bases not matched to a gene; V was cut back by 2 bases and J by 6 bases. CDR3 nucleotides: TGCGCCAGCAGTGAGGCCAGGGGGAGCGAGCAGTACTTC. Translation: CASSEARGSEQYF.

This clone is medium-sized (0.01 to 0.1%) within its sample. This rearrangement joins TRBV10-2 to TRBJ1-2; D is unresolved. Trimming pared 5 bases from V and 2 bases from J, leaving 12 bases between. Germline values: CDR1 WSHSY, CDR2 SAAADI. The CDR3 runs to 14 residues. As DNA, the CDR3 is TGCGCCAGCAGTCTGGACGGCATGAACTATGGCTACACCTTC. Translation gives CASSLDGMNYGYTF.

The genes are TRBV27 and TRBJ1-2; TRBD1 matches 8 bases. CDR1 and CDR2 from the germline V gene are MNHEY and SMNVEV (reference sequence). The ends lost 6 bases at V and 1 base at J; junction bases unmatched: 7. The CDR3 spans 15 residues. CDR3: CASRTRTGSNYGYTF. The CDR3 DNA sequence: TGTGCCAGCAGGACTAGGACAGGGAGTAACTATGGCTACACCTTC.